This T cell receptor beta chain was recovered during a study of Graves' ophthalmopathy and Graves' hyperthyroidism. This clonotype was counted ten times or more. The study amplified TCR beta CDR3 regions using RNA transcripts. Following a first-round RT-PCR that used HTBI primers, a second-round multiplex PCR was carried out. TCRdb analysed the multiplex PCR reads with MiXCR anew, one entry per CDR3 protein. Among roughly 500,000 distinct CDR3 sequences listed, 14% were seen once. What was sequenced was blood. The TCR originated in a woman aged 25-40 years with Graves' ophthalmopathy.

This CDR3 is CASSITGLSNQPQHF. The CDR3 DNA follows: TGTGCCAGTAGTATAACGGGATTGAGCAATCAGCCCCAGCATTTT. The V call is TRBV19, the J call TRBJ1-5; D not certain. This CDR3 has 15 amino acids. The V and J ends lost 2 bases and 1 base respectively, with 9 bases between them. Germline CDR1 and CDR2: LNHDA and SQIVND (reference sequence). The entire variable domain, with the rest obtained from reference TRBV19 and TRBJ1-5, is as follows: DGGITQSPKYLFRKEGQNVTLSCEQNLNHDAMYWYRQDPGQGLRLIYYSQIVNDFQKGDIAEGYSVSREKKESFPLTVTSAQKNPTAFYLCASSITGLSNQPQHFGDGTRLSIL.